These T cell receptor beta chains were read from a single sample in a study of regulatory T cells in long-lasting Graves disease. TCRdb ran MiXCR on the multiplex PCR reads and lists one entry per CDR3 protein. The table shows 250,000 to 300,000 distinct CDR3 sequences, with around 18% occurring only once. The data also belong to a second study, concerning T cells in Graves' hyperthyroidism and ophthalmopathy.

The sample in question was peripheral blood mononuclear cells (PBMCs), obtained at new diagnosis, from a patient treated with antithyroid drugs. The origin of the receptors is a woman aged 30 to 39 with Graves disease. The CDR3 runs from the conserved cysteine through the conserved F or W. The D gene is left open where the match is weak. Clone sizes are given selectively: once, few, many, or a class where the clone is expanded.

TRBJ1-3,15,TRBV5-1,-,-,TGCGCCGGCAGCCCCGGGACCTCCTCTGGAAACACCATATATTTT,CAGSPGTSSGNTIYF
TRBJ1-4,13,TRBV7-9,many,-,TGTGCCAGCAGCCAAGGGCTCAATGAAAAACTGTTTTTT,CASSQGLNEKLFF
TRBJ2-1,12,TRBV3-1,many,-,TGTGCCAGCAGCCTGGGAACCTTGATGGTGTTCTTC,CASSLGTLMVFF
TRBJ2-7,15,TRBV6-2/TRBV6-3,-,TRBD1,TGTGCCAGCGCTGCCCCGGGACAGGGGATTTACGAGCAGTACTTC,CASAAPGQGIYEQYF
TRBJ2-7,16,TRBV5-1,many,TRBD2,TGCGCCAGCAGCTTGGTCCCACGGGGGGAAGTAAGCGAGCAGTACTTC,CASSLVPRGEVSEQYF
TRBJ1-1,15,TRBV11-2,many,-,TGTGCCAGCAGCCTGGGATGGGGGGAGGGCACTGAAGCTTTCTTT,CASSLGWGEGTEAFF
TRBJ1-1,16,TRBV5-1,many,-,TGCGCCAGCAGCTTGGTAGAGGGGACGGTGAACACTGAAGCTTTCTTT,CASSLVEGTVNTEAFF
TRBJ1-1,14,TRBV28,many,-,TGTGCCAGCAGTGGAGGCGGCCTGAACACTGAAGCTTTCTTT,CASSGGGLNTEAFF
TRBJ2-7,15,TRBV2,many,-,TGTGCCAGCAGTGAATGGGCGGCCGCAACCTACGAGCAGTACTTC,CASSEWAAATYEQYF
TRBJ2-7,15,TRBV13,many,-,TGTGCCAGCAGTCCAGGACGGCGATTGTCCTACGAGCAGTACTTC,CASSPGRRLSYEQYF
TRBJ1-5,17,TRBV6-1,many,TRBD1,TGTGCCAGCAGTGAACCGCCCCTCGGGCAGGGGGTTCAGCCCCAGCATTTT,CASSEPPLGQGVQPQHF
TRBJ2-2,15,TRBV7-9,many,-,TGTGCCAGCAGCTTAGTAGGCGGCTACACCGGGGAGCTGTTTTTT,CASSLVGGYTGELFF
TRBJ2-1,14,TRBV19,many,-,TGTGCCAGTAGTGACGGGACGGCCTACAATGAGCAGTTCTTC,CASSDGTAYNEQFF
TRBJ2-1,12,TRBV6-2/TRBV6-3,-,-,TGTGCCAGCAGTCCCCGGCCACCGGAGAGGTTCTTC,CASSPRPPERFF
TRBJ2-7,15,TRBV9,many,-,TGTGCCAGCAGCGTAGGGGGGACATCGACCTACGAGCAGTACTTC,CASSVGGTSTYEQYF
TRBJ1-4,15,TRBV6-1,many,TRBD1,TGTGCCAGCAGTGAGCTAGACAGGGCTAATGAAAAACTGTTTTTT,CASSELDRANEKLFF
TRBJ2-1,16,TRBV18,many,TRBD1,TGTGCCAGCTCAGCTCCCCGGGACAGGCTAAACAATGAGCAGTTCTTC,CASSAPRDRLNNEQFF
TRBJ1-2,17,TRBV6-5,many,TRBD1,TGTGCCAGCAGTTACTGGGGGACAGCGCCTTCGGTCTATGGCTACACCTTC,CASSYWGTAPSVYGYTF
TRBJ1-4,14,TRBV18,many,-,TGTGCCAGCTCACCAAGGGCAACTAATGAAAAACTGTTTTTT,CASSPRATNEKLFF
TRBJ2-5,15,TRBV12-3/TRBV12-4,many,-,TGTGCCAGCAGTCTGGTGGGGGCCGGGGGAGAGACCCAGTACTTC,CASSLVGAGGETQYF
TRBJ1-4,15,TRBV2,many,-,TGTGCCAGCAGCGAGGACGGGGGGCCTAATGAAAAACTGTTTTTT,CASSEDGGPNEKLFF
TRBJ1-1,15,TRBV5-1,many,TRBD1,TGCGCCAGCAGCTCGTGGACAGGGTCACGCACTGAAGCTTTCTTT,CASSSWTGSRTEAFF
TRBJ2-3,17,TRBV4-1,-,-,TGTGCCAGCAGCCAATTACGAGCTGGGTCGGGCACAGATACGCAGTATTTT,CASSQLRAGSGTDTQYF
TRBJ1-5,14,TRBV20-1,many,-,TGCAGTGCGCAAGGGGGGAGGAGGGATCAGCCCCAGCATTTT,CSAQGGRRDQPQHF
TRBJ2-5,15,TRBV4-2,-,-,TGTGCCAGCAGCCAAGGGTTATTAGAAAAAGAGACCCAGTACTTC,CASSQGLLEKETQYF
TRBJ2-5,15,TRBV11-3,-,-,TGTGCCAGCAGCCCCCAAACGGGCCCCCAAGAGACCCAGTACTTC,CASSPQTGPQETQYF
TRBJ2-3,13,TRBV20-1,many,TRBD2,TGCAGTGCTCGGGACTATAAGACAGATACGCAGTATTTT,CSARDYKTDTQYF
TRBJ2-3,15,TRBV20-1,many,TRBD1,TGCAGTGCTAGAAAGGGGACAGGGCACACAGATGCGCAGTATTTT,CSARKGTGHTDAQYF
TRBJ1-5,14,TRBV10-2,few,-,TGCGCCAGCAGGGCCGGATTTAGCAATCAGCCCCAGCATTTT,CASRAGFSNQPQHF
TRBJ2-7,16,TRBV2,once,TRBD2,TGTGCCAGCAGTGAAAAGGGGACGACGGGAGGGAGGGAGCAGTACTTC,CASSEKGTTGGREQYF
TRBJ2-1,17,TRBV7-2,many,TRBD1,TGTGCCAGCAGCTTAGCCACCGGGACAGGGGTCTACAATGAGCAGTTCTTC,CASSLATGTGVYNEQFF
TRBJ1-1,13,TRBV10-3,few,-,TGTGCCATCGGTACAGACAGTTATAATGAAGCTTTCTTT,CAIGTDSYNEAFF
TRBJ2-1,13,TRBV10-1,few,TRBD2,TGCGCCACCGGACTAGCGGGCTCCAATGAGCAGTTCTTC,CATGLAGSNEQFF
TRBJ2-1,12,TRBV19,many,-,TGTGCCAGTACCCTTGATAGGACTGAGCAGTTCTTC,CASTLDRTEQFF
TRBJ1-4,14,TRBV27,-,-,TGTGCCAGCAGTTGGAGGGGCACGTCTGAAAAACTGTTTTTT,CASSWRGTSEKLFF
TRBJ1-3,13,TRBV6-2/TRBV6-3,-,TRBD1,TGTGCCAGCAGGAAGGACAGGACAAACACCATATATTTT,CASRKDRTNTIYF
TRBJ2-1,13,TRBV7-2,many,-,TGTGCCAGCAGCTTTGTTAGGTTGCGGGAGCAGTTCTTC,CASSFVRLREQFF
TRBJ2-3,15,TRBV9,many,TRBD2,TGTGCCAGCAGCGGAATAGCGGGGGTTACAGATACGCAGTATTTT,CASSGIAGVTDTQYF
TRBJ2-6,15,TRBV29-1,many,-,TGCAGCGTTGAGGGCTCCGGTTCTGGGGCCAACGTCCTGACTTTC,CSVEGSGSGANVLTF
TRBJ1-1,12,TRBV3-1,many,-,TGTGCCAGCAGCCAAGGGTTAACTGAAGCTTTCTTT,CASSQGLTEAFF
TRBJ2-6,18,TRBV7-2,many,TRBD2,TGTGCCAGCAGCCCGGTAGCGGGGGGGGCATCTGGGGCCAACGTCCTGACTTTC,CASSPVAGGASGANVLTF
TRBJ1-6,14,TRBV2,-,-,TGTGCCAGCAGCACAAGCTCCTATAATTCACCCCTCCACTTT,CASSTSSYNSPLHF
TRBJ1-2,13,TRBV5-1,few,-,TGCGCCAGCAGCAACGGAGAGAACTATGGCTACACCTTC,CASSNGENYGYTF
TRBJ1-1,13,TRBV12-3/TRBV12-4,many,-,TGTGCCAGCAGAGCTACAGGGACCCCTGAAGCTTTCTTT,CASRATGTPEAFF
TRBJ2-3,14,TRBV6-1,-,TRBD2,TGTGCCAATTCGCGGGGGGGGGCCACAGATACGCAGTATTTT,CANSRGGATDTQYF
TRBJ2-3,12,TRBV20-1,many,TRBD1,TGCAGTGCTGTGACAGGGGAAGATACGCAGTATTTT,CSAVTGEDTQYF